This T cell receptor beta chain was obtained from a study of shared clonotypes between healthy human individuals. The germline CDR1 and CDR2 sequences are WNHNN and SYGVQD (reference sequence). This CDR3 is 14 amino acids long. V dropped 8 bases and J dropped 2; count of bases not matched to a gene: 9. Profiled with immunoSEQ multiplex PCR; TCRdb holds only in-frame clones, not every one. The sample records 950,000 to 1,300,000 clones, 60% to 80% being singletons. Details on this clone: Antigen: not known.

Adults of Caucasian background living in Nashville, Tennessee made up all donors. Researchers partitioned CD4+ cells into CD45RA+ naive and CD45RA-negative memory subsets. General study points: As a rule, naive subsets had a larger estimated richness than memory subsets. Generation probability values for non-shared clonotypes were lower than those for clonotypes shared by all four donors.

This TCR derives from a young man in good health. The chain recombines TRBV10-1 with TRBJ2-7; TRBD1 matches at 7 bases. Specimen: memory CD4+ T cells sorted from blood. Subset indicated: CD45RA-negative fraction. As DNA, the CDR3 is TGCGCCAGCTACCTAGAGAGGGGGCCCTACGAGCAGTACTTC. Encoded protein: CASYLERGPYEQYF.